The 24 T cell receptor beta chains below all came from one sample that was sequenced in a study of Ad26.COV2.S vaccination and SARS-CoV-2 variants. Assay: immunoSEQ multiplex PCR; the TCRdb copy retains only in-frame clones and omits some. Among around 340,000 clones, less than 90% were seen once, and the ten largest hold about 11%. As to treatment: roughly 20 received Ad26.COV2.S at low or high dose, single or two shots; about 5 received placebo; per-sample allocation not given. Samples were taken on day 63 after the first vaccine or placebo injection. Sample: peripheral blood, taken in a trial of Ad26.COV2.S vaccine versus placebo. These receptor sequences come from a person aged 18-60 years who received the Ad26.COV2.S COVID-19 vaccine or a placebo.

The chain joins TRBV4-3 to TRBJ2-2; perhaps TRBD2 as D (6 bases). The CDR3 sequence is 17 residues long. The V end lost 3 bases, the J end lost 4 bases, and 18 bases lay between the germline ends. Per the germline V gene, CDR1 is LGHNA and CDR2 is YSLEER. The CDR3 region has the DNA TGCGCCAGCAGCCACCTTGGCGGAGGGTACGGCACCGGGGAGCTGTTTTTT. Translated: CASSHLGGGYGTGELFF.

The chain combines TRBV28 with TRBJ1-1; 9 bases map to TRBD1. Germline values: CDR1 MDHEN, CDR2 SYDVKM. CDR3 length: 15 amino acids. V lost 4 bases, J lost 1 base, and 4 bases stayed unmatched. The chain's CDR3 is CASSSQGARNTEAFF. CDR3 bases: TGTGCCAGCAGTTCACAGGGGGCGCGGAACACTGAAGCTTTCTTT.

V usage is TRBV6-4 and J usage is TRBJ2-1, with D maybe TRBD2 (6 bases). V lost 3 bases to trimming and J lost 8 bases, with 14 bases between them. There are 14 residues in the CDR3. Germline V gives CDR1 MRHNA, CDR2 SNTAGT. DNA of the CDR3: TGTGCCAGCAGTGAAAGGGGCGCTAGCGATGAGCAGTTCTTC. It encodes CASSERGASDEQFF.

This CDR3 reads CASSTRAGFRADTQYF. As DNA, the CDR3 is TGCGCCAGCAGCACCCGAGCGGGGTTTCGCGCAGATACGCAGTATTTT. V is TRBV4-3 and J is TRBJ2-3; the match to TRBD2 covers 7 bases. The germline CDR1 and CDR2 sequences are LGHNA and YSLEER. The ends lost 5 bases at V and 4 bases at J; junction bases unmatched: 12. This CDR3 spans 16 amino acids.

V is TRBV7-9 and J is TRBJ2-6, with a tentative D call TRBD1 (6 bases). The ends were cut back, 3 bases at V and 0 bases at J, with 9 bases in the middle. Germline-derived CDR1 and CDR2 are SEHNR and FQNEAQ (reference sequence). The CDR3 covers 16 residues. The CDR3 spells CASSLQGSSGANVLTF. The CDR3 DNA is TGTGCCAGCAGCTTGCAGGGGTCCTCTGGGGCCAACGTCCTGACTTTC.

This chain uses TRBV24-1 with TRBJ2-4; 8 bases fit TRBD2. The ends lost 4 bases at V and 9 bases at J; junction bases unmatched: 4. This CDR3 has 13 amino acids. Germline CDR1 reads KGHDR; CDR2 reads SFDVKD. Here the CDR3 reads CATSDPGLAIQYF. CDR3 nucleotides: TGTGCCACCAGTGACCCCGGACTAGCCATTCAGTACTTC.

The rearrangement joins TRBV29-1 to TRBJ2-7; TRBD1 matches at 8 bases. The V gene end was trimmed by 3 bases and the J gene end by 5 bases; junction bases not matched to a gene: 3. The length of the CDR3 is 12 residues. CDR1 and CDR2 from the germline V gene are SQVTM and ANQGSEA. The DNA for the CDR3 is TGCAGCGTTGATGGACAGGGCCACGAGCAGTACTTC. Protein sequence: CSVDGQGHEQYF.

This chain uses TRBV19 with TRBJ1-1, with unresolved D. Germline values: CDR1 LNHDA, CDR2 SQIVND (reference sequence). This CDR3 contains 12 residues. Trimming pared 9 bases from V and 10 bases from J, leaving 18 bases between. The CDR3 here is CASVPGWGGAFF. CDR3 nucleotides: TGTGCCAGCGTGCCTGGGTGGGGTGGAGCTTTCTTT.

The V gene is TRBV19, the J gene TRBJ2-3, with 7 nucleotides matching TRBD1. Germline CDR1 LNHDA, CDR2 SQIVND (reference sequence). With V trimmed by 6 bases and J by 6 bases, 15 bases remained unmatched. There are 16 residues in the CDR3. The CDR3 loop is CASRETGSFLVDTQYF. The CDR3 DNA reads TGTGCCAGTAGGGAGACAGGGTCATTTTTGGTGGATACGCAGTATTTT.

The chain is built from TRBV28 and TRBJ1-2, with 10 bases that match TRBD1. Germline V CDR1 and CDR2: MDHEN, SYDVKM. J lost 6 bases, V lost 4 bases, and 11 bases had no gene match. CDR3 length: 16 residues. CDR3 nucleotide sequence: TGTGCCAGCAGTTCCCACCCCGGGACAGGGGATGATGGCTACACCTTC. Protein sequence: CASSSHPGTGDDGYTF.

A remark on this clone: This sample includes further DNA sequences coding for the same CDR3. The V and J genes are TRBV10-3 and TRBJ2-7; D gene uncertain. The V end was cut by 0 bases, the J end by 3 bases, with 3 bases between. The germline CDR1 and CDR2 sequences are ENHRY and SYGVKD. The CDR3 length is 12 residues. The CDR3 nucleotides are TGTGCCATCAGTGAGTCAGGCTACGAGCAGTACTTC. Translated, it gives CAISESGYEQYF.

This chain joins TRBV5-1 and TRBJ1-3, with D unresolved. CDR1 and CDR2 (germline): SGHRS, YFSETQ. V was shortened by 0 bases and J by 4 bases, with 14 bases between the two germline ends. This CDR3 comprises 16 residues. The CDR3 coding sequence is TGCGCCAGCAGCTTGGTCGGGTCGACAAACGGAAACACCATATATTTT. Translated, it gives CASSLVGSTNGNTIYF.

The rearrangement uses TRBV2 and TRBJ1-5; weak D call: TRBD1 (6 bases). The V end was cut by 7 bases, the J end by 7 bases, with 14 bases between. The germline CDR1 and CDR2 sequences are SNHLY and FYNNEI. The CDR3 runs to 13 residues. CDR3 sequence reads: CASTVDRYQPQHF. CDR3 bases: TGTGCCAGCACCGTTGACAGGTACCAGCCCCAGCATTTT.

The CDR3 coding sequence is TGTGCCAGCAGTCCCCGGACAGGGGGCTTTCAGCCCCAGCATTTT. Translating gives CASSPRTGGFQPQHF. The J gene is TRBJ1-5, the V gene TRBV28; 11 bases fit TRBD1. The CDR3 length is 15 residues. V was clipped by 5 bases and J by 6 bases; unmatched bases: 6. In germline, CDR1 is MDHEN, CDR2 SYDVKM.

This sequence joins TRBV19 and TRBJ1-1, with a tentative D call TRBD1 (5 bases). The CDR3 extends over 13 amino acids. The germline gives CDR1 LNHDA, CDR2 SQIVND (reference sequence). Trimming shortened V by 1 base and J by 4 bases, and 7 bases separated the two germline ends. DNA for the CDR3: TGTGCCAGTAGTATAGCACAGGCCACTGAAGCTTTCTTT. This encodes CASSIAQATEAFF.

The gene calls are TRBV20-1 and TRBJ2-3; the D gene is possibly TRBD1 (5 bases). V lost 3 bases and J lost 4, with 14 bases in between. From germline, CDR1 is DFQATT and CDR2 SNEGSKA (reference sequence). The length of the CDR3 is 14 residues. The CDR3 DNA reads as TGCAGTGCTAGTTCGCCAACAGGCGCAGATACGCAGTATTTT. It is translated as CSASSPTGADTQYF.

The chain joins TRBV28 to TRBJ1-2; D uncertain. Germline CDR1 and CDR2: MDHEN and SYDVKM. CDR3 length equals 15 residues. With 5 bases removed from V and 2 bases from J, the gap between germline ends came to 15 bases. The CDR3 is CASSPPSRVNYGYTF. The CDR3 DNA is TGTGCCAGCAGTCCTCCCTCGAGGGTCAACTATGGCTACACCTTC.

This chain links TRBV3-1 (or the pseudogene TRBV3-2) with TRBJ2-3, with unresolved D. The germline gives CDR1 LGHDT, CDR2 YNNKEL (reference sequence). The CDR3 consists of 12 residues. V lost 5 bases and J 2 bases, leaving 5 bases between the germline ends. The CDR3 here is CASSWDTDTQYF. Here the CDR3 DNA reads TGTGCCAGCAGCTGGGACACAGATACGCAGTATTTT.

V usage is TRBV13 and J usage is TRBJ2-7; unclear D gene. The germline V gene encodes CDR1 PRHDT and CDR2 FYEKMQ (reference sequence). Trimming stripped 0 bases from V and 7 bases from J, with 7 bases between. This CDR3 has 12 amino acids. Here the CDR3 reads CASSLGVREQYF. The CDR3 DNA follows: TGTGCCAGCAGCTTAGGAGTCCGAGAGCAGTACTTC.

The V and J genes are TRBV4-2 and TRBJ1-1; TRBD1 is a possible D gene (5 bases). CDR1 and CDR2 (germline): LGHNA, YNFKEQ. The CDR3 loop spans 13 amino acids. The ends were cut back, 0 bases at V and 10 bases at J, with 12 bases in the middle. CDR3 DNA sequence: TGTGCCAGCAGCCAAGATCGAGGGGCGCGAGCTTTCTTT. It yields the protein CASSQDRGARAFF.

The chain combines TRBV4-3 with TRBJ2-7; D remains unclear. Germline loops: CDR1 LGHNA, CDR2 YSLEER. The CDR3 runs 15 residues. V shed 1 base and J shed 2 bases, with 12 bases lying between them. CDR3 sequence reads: CASSQGTSPTYEQYF. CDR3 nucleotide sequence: TGCGCCAGCAGCCAAGGAACGAGTCCAACCTACGAGCAGTACTTC.

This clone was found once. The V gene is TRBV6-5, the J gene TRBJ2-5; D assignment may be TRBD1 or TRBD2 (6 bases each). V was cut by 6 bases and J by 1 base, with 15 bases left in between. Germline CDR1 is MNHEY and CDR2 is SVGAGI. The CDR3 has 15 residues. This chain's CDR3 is CASRLSRGAQETQYF. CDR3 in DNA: TGTGCCAGCAGATTATCGAGGGGGGCCCAAGAGACCCAGTACTTC.

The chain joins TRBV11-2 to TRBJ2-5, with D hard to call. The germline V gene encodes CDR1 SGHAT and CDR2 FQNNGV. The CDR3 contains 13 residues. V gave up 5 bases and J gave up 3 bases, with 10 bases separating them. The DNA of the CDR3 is TGTGCCAGCAGCCTAATGATAAAAGAGACCCAGTACTTC. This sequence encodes CASSLMIKETQYF.

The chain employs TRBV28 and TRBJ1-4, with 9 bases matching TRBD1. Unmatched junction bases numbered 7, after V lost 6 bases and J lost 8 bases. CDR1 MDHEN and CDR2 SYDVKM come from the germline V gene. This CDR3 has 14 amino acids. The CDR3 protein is CASSTTGGGEKLFF. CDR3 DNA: TGTGCCAGCAGCACGACAGGGGGAGGCGAAAAACTGTTTTTT.